This TCR beta chain was found in a study of OX40 agonist ivuxolimab in advanced cancers. Study-wide background: Three patients responded partially, comprising one with hepatocellular carcinoma and two with cutaneous melanoma. Study results and caveats: In general, CD8+ T cells held more expanded clones than CD4+ did, on average.

Trimming removed 5 bases from V and 8 bases from J, with 21 bases in between. The CDR3 is 15 amino acids. The V gene's germline CDR1 is MNHEY and CDR2 SMNVEV (reference sequence). Sequencing was performed with immunoSEQ multiplex PCR; in TCRdb, only in-frame clones are kept and a portion is missing. Found here are tens of thousands of clones, roughly nine tenths of them singletons; the top ten hold 2.6%. Individuals having autoimmune disease history or systemic immunosuppression were not enrolled. Peripheral blood came from all dose cohorts at three timepoints. Concerning this clone: Antigen: not known.

The origin of this receptor is an adult with an advanced solid tumor such as melanoma, head and neck, liver or kidney cancer. This specimen consisted of CD4+ or CD8+ T cells sorted from blood, obtained in a trial of the OX40 agonist ivuxolimab. The J gene is TRBJ1-2, the V gene TRBV27; tentatively, D is TRBD1 (6 bases). The DNA for the CDR3 is TGTGCCAGCAGTCCCGAGGGGGGGCCCTCTCGGGGCTACACCTTC. Amino acid sequence: CASSPEGGPSRGYTF.